This TCR beta chain was found in a study of tumor-infiltrating lymphocytes in primary liver carcinoma. Synthesis of TCR beta cDNA was carried out from about 0.55 ug total RNA with a constant-region primer. Slightly modified ARM-PCR with three nested multiplex PCR rounds yielded TCR beta libraries. A C-beta reverse primer was combined with TRBV1-TRBV30 forward primers in the first two PCR rounds, and each round had approximately 9 cycles. TCRdb re-analysed the multiplex PCR reads in MiXCR, keeping a single row per CDR3 protein. The table lists about 310,000 distinct CDR3 sequences, around three fifths of them singletons, with over 15% in the top ten. With regard to this clonotype: Its cognate antigen is unknown. The final CDR3 position lacks the conserved phenylalanine or tryptophan, pointing to a likely read error.

The length of the CDR3 is 16 residues. V shed 5 bases and J 4 bases; nucleotides not matched to a gene: 12. Per the germline V gene, CDR1 is MNHNS and CDR2 is SASEGT. The blood RNA (from unsorted whole blood) was obtained, and germline DNA was also extracted. Whole-study results and caveats: Tumors carried a top-250-clone fraction significantly exceeding that of blood (p = 0.039).

The chain combines TRBV6-1 with TRBJ2-5; 8 bases are a match to TRBD2. Sequencing was carried out using peripheral blood. The sequence derives from a woman under 40 with primary liver carcinoma and hepatitis B virus infection. The CDR3 is CASSYGGGGRSETQYL. The CDR3 nucleotides are TGTGCCAGCAGTTACGGGGGCGGGGGGAGATCAGAGACCCAGTACTTA.